These 10 T cell receptor beta chains were all obtained from the same sample, sequenced in a study of vaccination effects on CD4 cells after COVID-19. Their antigen targets remain unknown. Here immunoSEQ multiplex PCR was the method, and the copy in TCRdb shows in-frame clones only, minus some. The sample records roughly 15,000 clones, about 80% being singletons. Before sequencing took place, the ViraFEST assay used viral peptide pools to expand antigen-specific CD4+ T cells. It was after roughly 11 days of culture that CD4+ T cells were isolated. Sequencing used CD4+ T cells from PBMCs cultured with HCoV-229E spike peptides, obtained before COVID-19 vaccination. All receptors come from a human donor who received a COVID-19 vaccine.

This sequence joins TRBV19 and TRBJ2-7; TRBD1 agrees at 7 bases. The junction had 12 bases not matched to a gene; V was cut back by 4 bases and J by 6 bases. The germline gives CDR1 LNHDA, CDR2 SQIVND (reference sequence). CDR3 length: 15 amino acids. DNA for the CDR3: TGTGCCAGTAGTAGACAGGGTGTTATCGGAGGCGAGCAGTACTTC. It is translated as CASSRQGVIGGEQYF.

CDR3 protein: CAISSRTGNSYNEQFF. The CDR3 nucleotides read TGTGCCATCAGTTCCCGGACCGGAAATTCCTACAATGAGCAGTTCTTC. The chain is built from TRBV10-3 and TRBJ2-1; D call uncertain. Germline loops: CDR1 ENHRY, CDR2 SYGVKD. The V end was cut by 5 bases, the J end by 1 base, with 15 bases between. This CDR3 is 16 amino acids long.

V and J are TRBV2 and TRBJ1-1; D is possibly TRBD1 (5 bases). This CDR3 has 15 residues. Germline V gene sequence: CDR1 SNHLY, CDR2 FYNNEI. V lost 5 bases, J lost 0 bases, and 13 bases lay in between. CDR3: CASSTPGRMNTEAFF. The DNA of the CDR3 is TGTGCCAGCAGTACACCGGGACGTATGAACACTGAAGCTTTCTTT.

This sequence joins TRBV7-8 and TRBJ2-5; D remains ambiguous. Germline V gene data show CDR1 as SGHVS and CDR2 as FQNEAQ. The germline V and J ends were trimmed by 1 base and 4 bases, with 16 bases remaining between them. The CDR3 extends over 16 amino acids. This CDR3 reads CASSLDPGPVGETQYF. CDR3 bases: TGTGCCAGCAGCTTAGATCCGGGCCCGGTTGGAGAGACCCAGTACTTC.

This clone was detected a few times. The DNA of the CDR3 is TGTGCCAGCAGCTTAGCGCGGTTAAGCAATGAGCAGTTCTTC. Protein product: CASSLARLSNEQFF. This rearrangement joins TRBV7-9 to TRBJ2-1; D remains ambiguous. The CDR3 consists of 14 residues. Trimming shortened V by 0 bases and J by 6 bases, and 9 bases separated the two germline ends. Germline V gene data show CDR1 as SEHNR and CDR2 as FQNEAQ (reference sequence). Using reference TRBV7-9 and TRBJ2-1 for the parts outside the CDR3, the full variable domain is DTGVSQNPRHKITKRGQNVTFRCDPISEHNRLYWYRQTLGQGPEFLTYFQNEAQLEKSRLLSDRFSAERPKGSFSTLEIQRTEQGDSAMYLCASSLARLSNEQFFGPGTRLTVL.

This chain connects TRBV29-1 to TRBJ2-5; perhaps TRBD2 as D (7 bases). Between the trimmed V and J ends, which lost 4 bases and 3 bases, there was a span of 15 bases. Germline CDR1 is SQVTM and CDR2 is ANQGSEA. The CDR3 is 14 residues long. CDR3 amino acids: CSVGPRGRKETQYF. DNA of the CDR3: TGCAGCGTTGGTCCGCGGGGGCGGAAAGAGACCCAGTACTTC.

The chain employs TRBV7-9 and TRBJ2-7; D is possibly TRBD1 or TRBD2 (5 bases each). Trimming left V 1 base short and J 2 bases short, with 12 bases between. CDR1 and CDR2 from the germline V gene are SEHNR and FQNEAQ (reference sequence). The CDR3 length is 15 residues. The CDR3 is CASSLGSGPTYEQYF. CDR3 sequence (DNA): TGTGCCAGCAGCTTAGGGTCGGGACCCACCTACGAGCAGTACTTC.

The CDR3 sequence is CASSFPQGYYGYTF. For the CDR3, the DNA is TGTGCCAGCAGTTTCCCGCAGGGGTATTATGGCTACACCTTC. The chain has TRBV28 and TRBJ1-2, with D maybe TRBD1 (6 bases). Germline V CDR1 and CDR2: MDHEN, SYDVKM. V lost 3 bases and J lost 5, with 13 bases in between. The CDR3 consists of 14 residues.

This clone has only a few counts. The genes are TRBV5-4 and TRBJ1-2; TRBD1 matches 9 bases. Trimming removed 2 bases from V and 2 bases from J; junction bases left unmatched: 4. Germline V gene lookup returns CDR1 SGHNT and CDR2 YYREEE (reference sequence). This CDR3 has 15 residues. The chain's CDR3 is CASSLQGAANYGYTF. The CDR3 DNA follows: TGTGCCAGCAGCTTACAGGGGGCAGCGAACTATGGCTACACCTTC. Based on the CDR3 plus reference TRBV5-4 and TRBJ1-2, the full variable domain is ETGVTQSPTHLIKTRGQQVTLRCSSQSGHNTVSWYQQALGQGPQFIFQYYREEENGRGNFPPRFSGLQFPNYSSELNVNALELDDSALYLCASSLQGAANYGYTFGSGTRLTVV.

This sequence joins TRBV5-1 and TRBJ1-2; D is unclear. Trimming removed 5 bases at V and 4 bases at J, with 18 bases between. Germline V CDR1 and CDR2: SGHRS, YFSETQ. The CDR3 spans 15 residues. The DNA for the CDR3 is TGCGCCAGCAGACCGGTTAGGAGGCCCGGCTATGGCTACACCTTC. This sequence encodes CASRPVRRPGYGYTF.